Each of the 15 T cell receptor beta chains below was sequenced from the same sample in a study of shared clonotypes between healthy human individuals. Only in-frame clones appear in the TCRdb table, and some are missing; sequencing was by immunoSEQ multiplex PCR. Found here are about 480,000 clones, 60% to 80% of them singletons; the top ten hold under 15%. The sample taken for sequencing was PBMCs. The source of these receptors is a woman in her 40s in good health. Some clones in this sample may be carry-over from other donors' samples.

This clone occurred once. The CDR3 is CASRLAGTSTDTQYF. The CDR3 DNA sequence: TGTGCCAGCAGATTAGCGGGAACTAGCACAGATACGCAGTATTTT. The chain recombines TRBV6-4 with TRBJ2-3; 8 nucleotides line up with TRBD2. Germline-derived CDR1 and CDR2 are MRHNA and SNTAGT. V was pared by 6 bases and J by 0 bases, with 5 bases of the junction left unmatched. There are 15 residues in the CDR3.

The rearrangement links TRBV30 to TRBJ1-5; a weak D match, TRBD1 (6 bases). The length of the CDR3 is 13 residues. CDR1 and CDR2 from the germline V gene are GTSNPN and SVGIG (reference sequence). Trimming removed 2 bases from V and 2 bases from J, with 7 bases in between. The CDR3 sequence is CAWSRQGNQPQHF. As DNA, the CDR3 is TGTGCCTGGAGTCGACAGGGCAATCAGCCCCAGCATTTT. Full variable domain (rest looked up from reference TRBV30 and TRBJ1-5): SQTIHQWPATLVQPVGSPLSLECTVEGTSNPNLYWYRQAAGRGLQLLFYSVGIGQISSEVPQNLSASRPQDRQFILSSKKLLLSDSGFYLCAWSRQGNQPQHFGDGTRLSIL.

The chain links TRBV7-2 to TRBJ2-5; 8 bases align to TRBD2. Trimming cost V 3 bases and J 1 base; bases outside gene matches: 13. Per the germline V gene, CDR1 is SGHTA and CDR2 is FQGNSA. The CDR3 spans 18 residues. In nucleotides, the CDR3 is TGTGCCAGCAGCTTGAAGAAAACTAGCGGAGTTCGCCAAGAGACCCAGTACTTC. Protein sequence: CASSLKKTSGVRQETQYF. Full variable domain (remainder filled in from reference TRBV7-2 and TRBJ2-5): GAGVSQSPSNKVTEKGKDVELRCDPISGHTALYWYRQSLGQGLEFLIYFQGNSAPDKSGLPSDRFSAERTGGSVSTLTIQRTQQEDSAVYLCASSLKKTSGVRQETQYFGPGTRLLVL.

This chain uses TRBV11-2 with TRBJ2-1; a weak D match, TRBD2 (5 bases). The CDR3 loop spans 15 amino acids. Trimming cost V 6 bases and J 3 bases, with 15 bases left between them. CDR1 SGHAT and CDR2 FQNNGV come from the germline V gene. CDR3 sequence: CASRTSGTHYNEQFF. In DNA form, the CDR3 reads TGTGCCAGCAGAACGAGCGGCACCCACTACAATGAGCAGTTCTTC. The whole variable domain, remainder taken from reference TRBV11-2 and TRBJ2-1, is EAGVAQSPRYKIIEKRQSVAFWCNPISGHATLYWYQQILGQGPKLLIQFQNNGVVDDSQLPKDRFSAERLKGVDSTLKIQPAKLEDSAVYLCASRTSGTHYNEQFFGPGTRLTVL.

This clone was picked up one time. V and J are TRBV2 and TRBJ2-3; 10 nucleotides align to TRBD2. This CDR3 contains 16 residues. CDR1 is SNHLY and CDR2 is FYNNEI in the germline V gene. V was clipped by 6 bases and J by 4 bases; unmatched bases: 10. In DNA, the CDR3 is TGTGCCAGCAGCCACTTCAGACTAGCGGGCGCAGATACGCAGTATTTT. The encoded protein is CASSHFRLAGADTQYF.

The V and J genes are TRBV4-2 and TRBJ2-7, with D perhaps given as TRBD1 or TRBD2 (5 bases each). The CDR3 has 15 amino acids. With 4 bases removed from V and 4 bases from J, the gap between germline ends came to 17 bases. Per the germline V gene, CDR1 is LGHNA and CDR2 is YNFKEQ. The CDR3 DNA reads as TGTGCCAGCAGCCTGACGGAGGACAAAGAATACGAGCAGTACTTC. It encodes CASSLTEDKEYEQYF.

The rearrangement joins TRBV27 to TRBJ2-7; 8 bases agree with TRBD1. Germline CDR1 MNHEY, CDR2 SMNVEV (reference sequence). The CDR3 is 10 amino acids. The V and J ends lost 8 bases and 11 bases, in that order; junction bases with no gene match: 5. This chain's CDR3 is CASGRDRKYF. The CDR3 DNA follows: TGTGCCAGCGGCCGGGACAGGAAGTACTTC.

This clone was observed a handful of times. The V gene is TRBV18, the J gene TRBJ1-1, with 8 bases aligning to TRBD1. Trimming took 3 bases from V and 10 from J; bases not matched to a gene: 4. CDR1 and CDR2 from the germline V gene are KGHSH and LQKENI. The CDR3 has 12 amino acids. This chain's CDR3 is CASSPDRERAFF. In DNA, the CDR3 is TGTGCCAGCTCACCGGACAGGGAAAGAGCTTTCTTT.

This sequence joins TRBV5-8 and TRBJ2-3; 9 bases fit TRBD2. The V gene's germline CDR1 is SGHTS and CDR2 YDEGEE. The CDR3 covers 16 residues. V shed 0 bases, J shed 2 bases, and the junction held 4 bases outside the gene matches. The CDR3 is CASSLGLADFTDTQYF. CDR3 coding DNA: TGTGCCAGCAGCTTGGGACTAGCGGATTTCACAGATACGCAGTATTTT.

CDR3 loop: CASSRVGLVNEQYF. The CDR3 region has the DNA TGTGCCAGCAGCCGCGTGGGACTAGTGAACGAGCAGTACTTC. The chain couples TRBV14 to TRBJ2-7; TRBD2 matches at 8 bases. CDR1 and CDR2 (germline): SGHDN, FVKESK. Trimming cost V 4 bases and J 5 bases; bases outside gene matches: 7. The CDR3 has 14 amino acids.

The V gene is TRBV7-9, the J gene TRBJ1-2, with 8 nucleotides matching TRBD1. The germline CDR1 and CDR2 sequences are SEHNR and FQNEAQ (reference sequence). This CDR3 is built from 15 residues. V was pared by 5 bases and J by 0 bases, with 5 bases of the junction left unmatched. In nucleotides, the CDR3 is TGTGCCAGCAGCGGCAGGACAGGGTCTAACTATGGCTACACCTTC. This encodes CASSGRTGSNYGYTF.

This chain joins TRBV4-1 and TRBJ2-1; 9 nucleotides line up with TRBD1. The V and J ends lost 1 base and 3 bases, in that order; junction bases with no gene match: 4. The CDR3 is made up of 16 amino acids. CDR1 is MGHRA and CDR2 is YSYEKL in the germline V gene. The CDR3 reads CASSQAGQGYYNEQFF. DNA for the CDR3: TGCGCCAGCAGCCAAGCGGGACAGGGCTACTACAATGAGCAGTTCTTC.

Notes on this clone: In the same sample, other DNA sequences code for this CDR3. J is TRBJ1-1 and V is TRBV19; D not resolved. Germline assignment: CDR1 LNHDA and CDR2 SQIVND (reference sequence). This CDR3 is 13 amino acids long. V was pared by 3 bases and J by 1 base, with 6 bases between. Written as DNA, the CDR3 is TGTGCCAGTAGTATTTCCAGGAACACTGAAGCTTTCTTT. The encoded protein is CASSISRNTEAFF.

The chain joins TRBV2 to TRBJ2-5; D may be TRBD1 or TRBD2 (5 bases each). The CDR3 spans 16 residues. The germline V gene encodes CDR1 SNHLY and CDR2 FYNNEI. Trimming stripped 2 bases from V and 0 bases from J, with 13 bases between. The CDR3, as DNA: TGTGCCAGCAGTGAAATTGGGGGAGAGTACCAAGAGACCCAGTACTTC. Translation gives CASSEIGGEYQETQYF.

This chain uses TRBV15 with TRBJ2-1; D is possibly TRBD1 or TRBD2 (5 bases each). The CDR3 runs to 15 residues. V was trimmed by 0 bases and J by 3 bases, leaving 9 bases between them. CDR1 is LNHNV and CDR2 is YYDKDF in the germline V gene (reference sequence). The CDR3 region is CATSRDRGFYNEQFF. The CDR3 coding sequence is TGTGCCACCAGCAGAGATCGGGGCTTCTACAATGAGCAGTTCTTC.